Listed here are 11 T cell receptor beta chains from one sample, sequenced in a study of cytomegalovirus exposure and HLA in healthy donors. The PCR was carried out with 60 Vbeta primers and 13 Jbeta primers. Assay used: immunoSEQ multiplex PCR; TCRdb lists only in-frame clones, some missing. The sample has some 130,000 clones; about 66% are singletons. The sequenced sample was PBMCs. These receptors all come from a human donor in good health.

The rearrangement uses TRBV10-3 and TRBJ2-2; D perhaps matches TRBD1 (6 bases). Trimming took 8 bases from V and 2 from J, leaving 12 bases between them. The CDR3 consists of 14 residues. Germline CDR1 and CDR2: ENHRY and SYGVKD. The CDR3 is CAIRADRNTGELFF. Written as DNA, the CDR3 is TGTGCCATCCGAGCGGACAGAAACACCGGGGAGCTGTTTTTT.

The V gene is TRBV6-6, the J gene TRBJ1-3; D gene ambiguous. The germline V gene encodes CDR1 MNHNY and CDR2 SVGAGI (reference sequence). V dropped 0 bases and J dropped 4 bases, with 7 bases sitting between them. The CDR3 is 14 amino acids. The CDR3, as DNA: TGTGCCAGCAGTTACTCGGGCCGCGGAAACACCATATATTTT. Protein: CASSYSGRGNTIYF.

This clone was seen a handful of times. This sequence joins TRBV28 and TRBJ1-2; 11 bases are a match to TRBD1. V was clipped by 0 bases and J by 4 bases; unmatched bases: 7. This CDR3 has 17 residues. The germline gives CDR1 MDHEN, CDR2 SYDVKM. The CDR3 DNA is TGTGCCAGCAGTTTATGGGGACAGGGGGAAAGGGCCTATGGCTACACCTTC. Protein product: CASSLWGQGERAYGYTF.

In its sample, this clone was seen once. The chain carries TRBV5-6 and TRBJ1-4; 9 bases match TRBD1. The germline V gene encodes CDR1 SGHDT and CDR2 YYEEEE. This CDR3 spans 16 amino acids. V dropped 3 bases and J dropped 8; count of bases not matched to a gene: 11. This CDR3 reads CASSSWTGDGMEKLFF. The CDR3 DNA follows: TGTGCCAGCAGCTCTTGGACAGGGGATGGTATGGAAAAACTGTTTTTT.

The CDR3 loop reads CASSQDLRKETQYF. DNA for the CDR3: TGCGCCAGCAGCCAAGATTTGCGGAAAGAGACCCAGTACTTC. V and J are TRBV4-1 and TRBJ2-5, with D unclear. This CDR3 region has 14 residues. V was cut by 0 bases and J by 3 bases, with 8 bases left in between. Germline values: CDR1 MGHRA, CDR2 YSYEKL.

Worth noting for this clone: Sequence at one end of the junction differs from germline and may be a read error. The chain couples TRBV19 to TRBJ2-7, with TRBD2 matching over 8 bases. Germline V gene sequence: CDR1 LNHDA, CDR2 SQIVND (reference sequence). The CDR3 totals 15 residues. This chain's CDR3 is CASSPSGSPSFEQYF. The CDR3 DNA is TGTGCCAGTAGCCCAAGCGGGAGCCCCTCCTTCGAGCAGTACTTC.

For the CDR3, the DNA is TGTGCCAGCAGTTATCGCGGGCGGCCCCGCACAGATACGCAGTATTTT. Protein sequence: CASSYRGRPRTDTQYF. The J gene is TRBJ2-3, the V gene TRBV6-6, with a possible D match to TRBD2 (5 bases). The CDR3 extends over 16 amino acids. Trimming left V 3 bases short and J 1 base short, with 14 bases between. The V gene's germline CDR1 is MNHNY and CDR2 SVGAGI (reference sequence).

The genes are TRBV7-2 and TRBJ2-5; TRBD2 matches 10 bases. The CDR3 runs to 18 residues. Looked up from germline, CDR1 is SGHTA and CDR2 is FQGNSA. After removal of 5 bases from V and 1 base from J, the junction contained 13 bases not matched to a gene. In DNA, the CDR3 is TGTGCCAGCAGCCCTAGCTGGGCTAGCGGGAGCCCCCAAGAGACCCAGTACTTC. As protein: CASSPSWASGSPQETQYF. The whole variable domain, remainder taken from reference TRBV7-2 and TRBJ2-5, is GAGVSQSPSNKVTEKGKDVELRCDPISGHTALYWYRQSLGQGLEFLIYFQGNSAPDKSGLPSDRFSAERTGGSVSTLTIQRTQQEDSAVYLCASSPSWASGSPQETQYFGPGTRLLVL.

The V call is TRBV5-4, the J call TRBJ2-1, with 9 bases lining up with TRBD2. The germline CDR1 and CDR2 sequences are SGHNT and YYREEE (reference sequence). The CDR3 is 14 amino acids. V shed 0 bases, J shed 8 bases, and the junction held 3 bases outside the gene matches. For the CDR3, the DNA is TGTGCCAGCAGCTTGGGCGGGAGGGGGGATGAGCAGTTCTTC. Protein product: CASSLGGRGDEQFF.

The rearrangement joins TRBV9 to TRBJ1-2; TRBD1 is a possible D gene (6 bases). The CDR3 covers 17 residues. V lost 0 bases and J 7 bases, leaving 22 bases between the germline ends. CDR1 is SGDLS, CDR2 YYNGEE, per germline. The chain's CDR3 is CASSVASGQTVVGGYTF. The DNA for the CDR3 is TGTGCCAGCAGCGTAGCCTCAGGACAGACGGTCGTAGGTGGCTACACCTTC. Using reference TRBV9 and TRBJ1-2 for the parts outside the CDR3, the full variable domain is DSGVTQTPKHLITATGQRVTLRCSPRSGDLSVYWYQQSLDQGLQFLIQYYNGEERAKGNILERFSAQQFPDLHSELNLSSLELGDSALYFCASSVASGQTVVGGYTFGSGTRLTVV.

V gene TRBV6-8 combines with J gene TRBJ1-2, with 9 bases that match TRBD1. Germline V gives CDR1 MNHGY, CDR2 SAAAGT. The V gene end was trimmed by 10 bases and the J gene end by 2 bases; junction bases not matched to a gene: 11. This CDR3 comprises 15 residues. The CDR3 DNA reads TGTGCCAACGACTTGAATGGGACAGGGAACTATGGCTACACCTTC. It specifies CANDLNGTGNYGYTF.